This entry concerns a single T cell receptor (beta chain). This CDR3 contains 16 residues. V lost 4 bases and J 0 bases, leaving 14 bases between the germline ends. From germline, CDR1 is SGHNT and CDR2 YYREEE (reference sequence). This entry comes from a study of blood T cell repertoires in COVID-19. Whole-study context: Collection of acute and convalescent COVID-19 samples took place in the United States, Italy and Spain. T cells, B-cell-depleted T cells, or PBMCs provided the cDNA or gDNA that served as material.

In the original analysis: Reference gene primer amplification gave estimated nucleated cell counts. Some clones are missing from TCRdb's copy, which holds only in-frame ones; the method was immunoSEQ multiplex PCR. V, J and clone size are those of that table, while D and trimming were read from the DNA. The table lists 250,000 to 350,000 clones, about 86% of them singletons. The sequence derives from a woman in her forties or fifties with acute or convalescent COVID-19. The genes are TRBV5-4 and TRBJ2-1, with a possible D match to TRBD2 (6 bases). Sequenced material: peripheral blood. CDR3 region: CASSAGGALSYNEQFF. In nucleotides, the CDR3 is TGTGCCAGCAGCGCCGGAGGGGCCCTCTCCTACAATGAGCAGTTCTTC. The variable domain in full, with the rest retrieved from reference TRBV5-4 and TRBJ2-1, is ETGVTQSPTHLIKTRGQQVTLRCSSQSGHNTVSWYQQALGQGPQFIFQYYREEENGRGNFPPRFSGLQFPNYSSELNVNALELDDSALYLCASSAGGALSYNEQFFGPGTRLTVL.